A selection of T cell receptor beta chains follows, all from one sample in a study of shared clonotypes between healthy human individuals. TCRdb's copy holds only in-frame clones and misses some; the assay was immunoSEQ multiplex PCR. Of a few million clones in the sample, roughly 92% were seen once. The sample consisted of naive CD4+ T cells sorted from blood. All receptors come from a man younger than 35 in good health. Both conserved end residues are part of each CDR3. D genes are given only for firm matches. Clone sizes are given selectively: once, few, many, or a class where the clone is expanded.

D gene,clone size,V gene,J gene,CDR3 protein,CDR3 DNA
TRBD2,NA,TRBV7-2,TRBJ2-7,CASSVAGEGYEQYF,TGTGCCAGCAGCGTAGCGGGAGAAGGCTACGAGCAGTACTTC
NA,NA,TRBV18,TRBJ2-3,CASSGSIPGTDTQYF,TGTGCCAGCTCAGGTAGTATTCCAGGGACAGATACGCAGTATTTT
TRBD2,NA,TRBV19,TRBJ2-7,CASSIQAGVLYEQYF,TGTGCCAGTAGTATTCAAGCGGGAGTACTATACGAGCAGTACTTC
NA,NA,TRBV18,TRBJ1-4,CASSPNTEKLFF,TGTGCCAGCTCACCAAATACTGAAAAACTGTTTTTT
NA,NA,TRBV2,TRBJ2-5,CASNVRQAETQYF,TGTGCCAGCAACGTGAGACAGGCGGAGACCCAGTACTTC
NA,NA,TRBV6-5,TRBJ1-1,CASSWDPVGTEAFF,TGTGCCAGCAGTTGGGACCCGGTTGGCACTGAAGCTTTCTTT
NA,NA,TRBV2,TRBJ1-5,CASSAGGQSNQPQHF,TGTGCCAGCAGTGCCGGGGGGCAGTCCAATCAGCCCCAGCATTTT
NA,NA,TRBV10-3,TRBJ1-1,CAISESTGSNTEAFF,TGTGCCATCAGTGAGTCGACAGGATCGAACACTGAAGCTTTCTTT
NA,NA,TRBV6-6,TRBJ1-5,CASSKGREFNQPQHF,TGTGCCAGCAGCAAGGGACGGGAATTCAATCAGCCCCAGCATTTT
TRBD1,NA,TRBV19,TRBJ2-1,CATAETGMFNEQFF,TGTGCCACGGCAGAGACAGGGATGTTCAATGAGCAGTTCTTC
NA,NA,TRBV2,TRBJ1-2,CASSEASYGYTF,TGTGCCAGCAGTGAAGCAAGCTATGGCTACACCTTC
NA,NA,TRBV2,TRBJ2-1,CASRQPADEQFF,TGTGCCAGCAGACAGCCAGCTGATGAGCAGTTCTTC
NA,NA,TRBV15,TRBJ1-5,CATSTERDSNQPQHF,TGTGCCACCAGCACAGAACGGGACAGCAATCAGCCCCAGCATTTT
TRBD2,NA,TRBV10-3,TRBJ2-7,CAISPGTSVTYEQYF,TGTGCCATCAGTCCCGGGACTAGCGTTACCTACGAGCAGTACTTC
NA,NA,TRBV7-7,TRBJ2-3,CASSPLVGFTDTQYF,TGTGCTAGCAGCCCCCTCGTCGGTTTCACAGATACGCAGTATTTT
NA,NA,TRBV5-4,TRBJ1-1,CASSFQSPIGPEAFF,TGTGCCAGCAGCTTTCAGTCCCCCATCGGGCCTGAAGCTTTCTTT
TRBD2,NA,TRBV10-3,TRBJ2-4,CAIRATSGGQELAKNIQYF,TGTGCCATCAGAGCGACTAGCGGGGGCCAGGAGTTAGCCAAAAACATTCAGTACTTC
NA,NA,TRBV5-8,TRBJ1-5,CASSLAAGVGNQPQHF,TGTGCCAGCAGCTTGGCCGCTGGGGTGGGCAATCAGCCCCAGCATTTT
TRBD1,NA,TRBV5-4,TRBJ2-3,CASSPPGQGSTDTQYF,TGTGCCAGCAGCCCCCCGGGACAGGGAAGCACAGATACGCAGTATTTT
TRBD2,once,TRBV30,TRBJ2-1,CAWSVSGAPINEQFF,TGTGCCTGGAGTGTTAGCGGGGCACCTATCAATGAGCAGTTCTTC
NA,NA,TRBV9,TRBJ2-3,CASKDTQYF,TGTGCCAGCAAAGATACGCAGTATTTT
NA,NA,TRBV15,TRBJ1-2,CATSRDFAPTNYGYTF,TGTGCCACCAGCAGAGATTTTGCCCCAACTAACTATGGCTACACCTTC
NA,NA,TRBV14,TRBJ1-6,CASSPGVYNSPLHF,TGTGCCAGCAGCCCTGGGGTTTATAATTCACCCCTCCACTTT
TRBD1,once,TRBV5-4,TRBJ1-1,CASSTDRHTEAFF,TGTGCCAGCAGCACGGACAGGCACACTGAAGCTTTCTTT
NA,NA,TRBV11-2,TRBJ1-1,CASTPVLGTEAFF,TGTGCCAGCACCCCCGTCCTGGGCACTGAAGCTTTCTTT
TRBD1,NA,TRBV6-1,TRBJ1-4,CASRAGTGEGKLFF,TGTGCCAGCAGAGCCGGGACAGGGGAGGGAAAACTGTTTTTT
TRBD2,NA,TRBV4-1,TRBJ2-7,CASSHLPGGTYEQYF,TGCGCCAGCAGCCACCTCCCGGGGGGAACCTACGAGCAGTACTTC
NA,once,TRBV19,TRBJ2-6,CASSLQGRPLSGANVLTF,TGTGCCAGTAGTCTTCAGGGGAGGCCCCTCTCTGGGGCCAACGTCCTGACTTTC
TRBD2,NA,TRBV7-9,TRBJ2-7,CASSLGDGYSGSNYEQYF,TGTGCCAGCAGCTTAGGTGATGGGTATAGCGGGAGTAACTACGAGCAGTACTTC
TRBD1,NA,TRBV9,TRBJ2-5,CASSPQGQARTETQYF,TGTGCCAGCAGCCCTCAAGGACAGGCAAGAACGGAGACCCAGTACTTC
NA,NA,TRBV7-2,TRBJ1-1,CASSLATGHREAFF,TGTGCCAGCAGCTTAGCCACCGGACACCGCGAAGCTTTCTTT
NA,NA,TRBV5-1,TRBJ1-5,CASSQGGPNQPQHF,TGCGCCAGCAGCCAAGGGGGTCCAAATCAGCCCCAGCATTTT
TRBD1,NA,TRBV6-1,TRBJ2-7,CASSESGTAAYEQYF,TGTGCCAGCAGTGAATCGGGGACAGCCGCCTACGAGCAGTACTTC
NA,NA,TRBV29-1,TRBJ2-5,CSVDPWQETQYF,TGCAGCGTTGACCCATGGCAAGAGACCCAGTACTTC
NA,NA,TRBV5-6,TRBJ2-2,CASSLIPNTGELFF,TGTGCCAGCAGCTTGATTCCGAACACCGGGGAGCTGTTTTTT
NA,NA,TRBV6-5,TRBJ2-2,CASTGGTINTGELFF,TGTGCCAGCACCGGGGGGACAATTAACACCGGGGAGCTGTTTTTT